A single TCR beta chain is shown here with its context. Within one base of it there is no much larger clone, and no base qualities were kept. In light of the paper, this sample's treatment or condition label describes: live attenuated yellow fever vaccine strain. PBMCs were isolated from peripheral blood using a standard Ficoll-Paque protocol. Epitope-specific CD8 T cells were sorted with a dextramer loaded with the yellow fever NS4B epitope peptide, and anti-CD3 and anti-CD8 staining was applied. TriZol was used to extract RNA from bulk PBMCs, CD4 and CD8 fractions, and dextramer-positive and dextramer-negative fractions. The sample is drawn from a study of T cells after yellow fever vaccination (dated by TCRdb to the late 2010s). Concerning the study at large: The SMART-Seq v4 Ultra Low Input RNA kit was used to prepare libraries from fractions with low cell numbers. To follow T-cell clones before and after both primary and booster YFV17D yellow fever vaccination, bulk TCR alpha and beta repertoires underwent longitudinal sequencing. Two healthy male donors, one aged 18 to 30 and one aged 30 to 40 years, made up the cohort. Bulk PBMC replicates and cell subsets were isolated from blood drawn at multiple timepoints before and after both primary and secondary immunization.

Relative to germline, V is 3 bases shorter and J is 2 bases shorter, with 12 bases between their ends. From the germline V gene, CDR1 is SGDLS and CDR2 is YYNGEE. Reading from cysteine to phenylalanine, the CDR3 counts 14 amino acids. Only the CDR3 DNA is retained, 42 bases long and in frame from the first base. TCR cDNA was synthesized by 5'RACE template switching, which introduced a universal primer site and unique molecular identifiers. Priming of cDNA synthesis was performed from both the TCR alpha and TCR beta constant segments. Libraries were amplified in two PCR steps, with sample barcodes and sequencing adapters added in the second step. Sequencing of libraries was done on Illumina HiSeq 2500 (2x100 bp) or NovaSeq (2x150 bp). For the original study's pipeline: Reads were demultiplexed and collapsed into UMI consensus sequences with MIGEC, and V(D)J alignment was performed with MiXCR. Clonotypes responding to the vaccine were identified with edgeR on replicate PBMC samples, with the criteria of FDR below 0.01 and a log2 fold change above 5 up to day 15. Bulk clonotypes were assigned CD4 or CD8 identity according to which sequenced CD4 or CD8 repertoire held them at higher abundance. NS4B-specific clonotypes were defined as those at least 10-fold enriched in dextramer-positive over dextramer-negative fractions; CD4-biased clonotypes were excluded. TCRdb reworked the public reads: Q25 trimming with fastp, MiXCR clone assembly, productive beta chains retained. Under each unique CDR3 protein, matching rows form one entry showing the most common genes and DNA. The V and J calls here are based on TCRdb, not the publication. The sample table contains fewer than 100,000 distinct CDR3 sequences; only one count was recorded for more than 7.5% of them. Of the sample, roughly 17% falls within the top ten clones.

The paper as a whole reports these results and caveats: A small share of clonotypes was detected in both CD4 and CD8 compartments, with the overlap likely arising from convergent recombination. Most clones expanded after primary vaccination were re-detected after the booster (96% of CD4 and about nine tenths of CD8), suggesting broad memory maintenance. The secondary T-cell response was found to be weaker but faster than the primary response, with a peak reached on day 5 rather than on day 15. Computational filtering was required because FACS-sorted repertoires could contain abundant contaminating clonotypes from the bulk population. Because only a couple of donors were included in the study, the extent to which the findings can be generalized is limited.

Sequencing used CD8+ T cells not binding an NS4B(214-222) dextramer, sorted from PBMCs, obtained around 14 days after the first yellow fever vaccination. This sample's cell subset or site label indicates: NS4B epitope dextramer-negative CD8 T cells. The sequence derives from a man aged 18 to 35 who received the YFV17D yellow fever vaccine. Recombination joined TRBV9 with TRBJ2-7, with the D segment possibly TRBD1 or TRBD2, each aligning over 5 bases. The CDR3 reads as follows: CASSAGTFPYEQYF. The nucleotide sequence reads as follows: TGTGCCAGCAGCGCCGGGACCTTTCCCTACGAGCAGTACTTC. With the portions outside the CDR3 filled from the reference TRBV9 and TRBJ2-7 genes, the complete variable region becomes DSGVTQTPKHLITATGQRVTLRCSPRSGDLSVYWYQQSLDQGLQFLIQYYNGEERAKGNILERFSAQQFPDLHSELNLSSLELGDSALYFCASSAGTFPYEQYFGPGTRLTVT.